This T cell receptor (beta chain) appears in the sequencing data of a study of blood T cell repertoires in COVID-19 (dated by TCRdb to the early 2020s). Regarding the complete study: Samples from collaborators originated in the United States, Italy and Spain and spanned both the acute and convalescent phases of COVID-19. The prospective study material was composed of cDNA or gDNA derived from T cells, B-cell-depleted T cells, or PBMCs. Deeply sampled blood TCRbeta repertoires from subjects exposed to, actively infected with, or recovered from COVID-19 were included in the dataset. The repertoires were released in a freely available public database meant as a resource for research on the immune response to SARS-CoV-2. Samples came from the ongoing ImmuneRACE study (first 160 participants) plus 1,254 subjects from 6 global collaborators. The sample metadata nearly always contained a de-identified subject ID, COVID-19 status, age in years and sex. HLA class I and class II types, where available, came from metadata supplied by the sample provider rather than from assay-based typing. Results the study describes overall, beyond this receptor: The amount of clinical and demographic metadata varied by source and participant and was provided uncurated.

The immunoSEQ Assay, a bias-controlled multiplex PCR, was used to amplify TCRbeta CDR3 regions from genomic DNA. As for the authors' bioinformatics: Nucleated cell counts per sample were estimated from amplification of reference gene primers within the assay. To quantify the absolute abundance of each unique TCRbeta CDR3 rearrangement, sequence reads were collapsed and filtered. For each sample, productive Simpson clonality was calculated as the square root of Simpson's diversity index across productive rearrangements. TCRdb limited this immuneACCESS table to in-frame rearrangements with V and J called. A share of clones is missing; checked studies link under half to unresolved V genes, and the rest is unexplained. Clone size and the V and J calls come from that table; the DNA yielded D and trimming. This sample lists about 76,000 clones; about 81% were detected once. In total, the top ten clones hold approximately 30% of the sample.

Points on this clone: It has no known antigen specificity. No much larger clonotype is one base removed from it; base qualities were not supplied.

The junction shows trimming of 0 bases on V and 5 bases on J, and the gene matches do not reach 8 bases of it. From cysteine to phenylalanine, the CDR3 is 17 amino acids long. The DNA shown is the 51-base CDR3, in frame from base 1. Taken from the germline V gene, the CDR1 and CDR2 loops are SGHRS and YFSETQ. The collaborating institutions used their own protocols to collect whole blood in K2EDTA tubes. For TCRbeta analysis, collaborators shipped samples in one of three forms: frozen whole blood, isolated PBMCs, or DNA extracted from either of those sample types. The sequence came from a human donor in a cohort sampled during active COVID-19. The sequenced sample was peripheral blood. The V gene is TRBV5-1 and the J gene is TRBJ2-7, with TRBD2 identical over 13 junction bases. CDR3 loop: CASSLAPVTSGGDEQYF. The nucleotide sequence reads TGCGCCAGCAGCTTGGCGCCAGTAACTAGCGGGGGGGACGAGCAGTACTTC.